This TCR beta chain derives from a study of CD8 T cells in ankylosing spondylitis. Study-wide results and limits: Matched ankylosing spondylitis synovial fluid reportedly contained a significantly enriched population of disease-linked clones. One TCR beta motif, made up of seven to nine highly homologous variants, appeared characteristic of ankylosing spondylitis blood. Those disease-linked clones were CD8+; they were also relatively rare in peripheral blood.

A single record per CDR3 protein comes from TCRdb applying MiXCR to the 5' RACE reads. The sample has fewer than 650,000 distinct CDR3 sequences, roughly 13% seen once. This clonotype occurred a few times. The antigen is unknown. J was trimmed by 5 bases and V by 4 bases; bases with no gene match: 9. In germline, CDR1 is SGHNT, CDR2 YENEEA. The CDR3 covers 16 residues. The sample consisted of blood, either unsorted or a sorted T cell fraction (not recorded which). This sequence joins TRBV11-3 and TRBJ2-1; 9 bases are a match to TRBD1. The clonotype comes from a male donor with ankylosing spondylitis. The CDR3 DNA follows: TGTGCCAGCAGCTCCTACCGGGACAGGGTGAACAATGAGCAGTTCTTC. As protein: CASSSYRDRVNNEQFF. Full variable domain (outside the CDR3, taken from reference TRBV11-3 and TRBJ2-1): EAGVVQSPRYKIIEKKQPVAFWCNPISGHNTLYWYLQNLGQGPELLIRYENEEAVDDSQLPKDRFSAERLKGVDSTLKIQPAELGDSAVYLCASSSYRDRVNNEQFFGPGTRLTVL.